This T cell receptor (beta chain) came from a study of Ad26.COV2.S vaccination and SARS-CoV-2 variants. Study observations and caveats: After vaccination, reports described spike-specific CD8+ and CD4+ T cell responses as showing substantial breadth. Vaccinated and placebo-treated recipients had similar non-spike TCR breadth.

Here immunoSEQ multiplex PCR was the method, and the copy in TCRdb shows in-frame clones only, minus some. Among hundreds of thousands of clones listed, 90% were seen once. Note on this clone: Its antigen is not known.

The treatment was: about 20 received Ad26.COV2.S at low or high dose, single or two shots; about 5 received placebo; per-sample allocation not given. The investigators took samples on day 63 after the first vaccine or placebo injection. The CDR3 is 13 amino acids. Germline lookup yields CDR1 SNHLY and CDR2 FYNNEI. The V and J ends lost 6 bases and 2 bases respectively, with 9 bases between them. The chain carries TRBV2 and TRBJ2-3; D is ambiguous. This receptor was taken from a person aged 18-60 years who received the Ad26.COV2.S COVID-19 vaccine or a placebo. Sequenced material: peripheral blood, taken in a trial of Ad26.COV2.S vaccine versus placebo. The CDR3 DNA reads as TGTGCCAGCAGATGGAGCTACACAGATACGCAGTATTTT. This gives the protein CASRWSYTDTQYF. Full variable domain (missing parts from reference TRBV2 and TRBJ2-3): EPEVTQTPSHQVTQMGQEVILRCVPISNHLYFYWYRQILGQKVEFLVSFYNNEISEKSEIFDDQFSVERPDGSNFTLKIRSTKLEDSAMYFCASRWSYTDTQYFGPGTRLTVL.